The clone carrying this T cell receptor beta chain was detected only a few times. Its antigen is currently unknown. The entry originates in a study of T cells after yellow fever vaccination. For the study at large: Low-cell-number fractions underwent preparation using SMART-Seq v4 Ultra Low Input.

Study-wide findings and caveats: In post-booster samples, most primary-vaccination clones reappeared (approximately 95% CD4, 75% to 90% CD8). When the response was secondary, it was weaker but reached its peak faster, day 5 versus 15.

The V gene's germline CDR1 is SGHRS and CDR2 YFSETQ. Deletions cut 5 bases from V and 1 base from J, with 13 bases between. The CDR3 has 15 amino acids. 5'RACE template switching generated TCR cDNA, adding a universal primer site and UMIs. TCRdb independently ran MiXCR on the 5' RACE reads; one entry per CDR3 protein. The sample holds 300,000 to 400,000 distinct CDR3 sequences, 6% to 8% seen once. The receptor was isolated from a young man who received the YFV17D yellow fever vaccine. V and J are TRBV5-1 and TRBJ1-5; perhaps TRBD1 as D (5 bases). The sample here was PBMCs, taken 5 days after the yellow fever booster vaccination. The CDR3 sequence: CASSLTGESNQPQHF. In nucleotides, the CDR3 is TGCGCCAGCAGTTTAACAGGAGAAAGCAATCAGCCCCAGCATTTT.